The TCR beta chain under discussion was sequenced for a study of T cell changes during pregnancy in multiple sclerosis. CDR1 MDHEN and CDR2 SYDVKM come from the germline V gene. This CDR3 has 14 amino acids. The trim removed 3 bases at V and 4 bases at J, leaving 5 bases unmatched. The table came from immunoSEQ multiplex PCR; TCRdb's copy has only in-frame clones and leaves some out. The table shows around 70,000 clones, with approximately 92% occurring only once. The sample consisted of peripheral blood, taken before pregnancy. This clonotype originated in a female donor with multiple sclerosis, enrolled in a pregnancy study. V usage is TRBV28 and J usage is TRBJ1-2; TRBD1 matches 7 bases. The CDR3 is CASSFKGAGYGYTF. The CDR3 DNA reads TGTGCCAGCAGTTTCAAGGGGGCTGGCTATGGCTACACCTTC.